This TCR beta chain comes out of a study of blood T cells in healthy people across ages. Study-wide points: No one knew whether donors had CMV, which possibly confounded expanded clonotype changes. Age showed a roughly linear inverse relationship with TCR beta diversity per million T cells.

Germline V lookup: CDR1 KGHSH, CDR2 LQKENI. Trimming at V came to 0 bases and at J to 5 bases, leaving 4 bases not matched to a gene. The CDR3 is made up of 15 amino acids. This clonotype was picked up a small number of times. The target antigen is unknown. The use of a sample-barcoded 5' primer and a J-beta primer mix characterized a second PCR of about 7 to 12 cycles. MiXCR was run by TCRdb on the 5' RACE reads, yielding one entry per CDR3 protein. The sample lists more than 650,000 distinct CDR3 sequences; about a quarter were seen once. The data were also submitted as part of a second study, on T cells of mothers and their children. From that paper: Samples were provided by three healthy Caucasian mothers and their six children. A primer called M1S, used in the second PCR, added sample barcodes and 2-4 random nucleotides.

This sequence joins TRBV18 and TRBJ2-3; 8 bases are shared with TRBD2. This clonotype was sampled from a boy younger than 18 in good health. The sample consisted of blood. The CDR3 spells CASSPPNSGEDTQYF. In DNA, the CDR3 is TGTGCCAGCTCACCACCGAATAGCGGGGAAGATACGCAGTATTTT.